A single TCR beta chain is shown here with its context. Its antigen is unidentified. The entry originates in a study of T-cell memory formation after mild COVID-19. At the level of the study: The TCR clusters were mostly specific to one donor.

Points from the study as a whole: The main location of contracting CD4+ clones was CM and EM, and that of contracting CD8+ clones was EMRA. Several responding clones turned up in pre-infection memory, indicating that cross-reactive memory may have taken part.

The authors produced TCR alpha and TCR beta cDNA libraries with sample barcodes and UMIs by 5'RACE using constant-segment primers. Each CDR3 protein gets one entry after TCRdb re-called the 5' RACE reads with MiXCR. The sample shows around 450,000 distinct CDR3 sequences, around 20% of them seen only once. With 3 bases removed from V and 8 bases from J, the gap between germline ends came to 14 bases. The CDR3 extends over 14 amino acids. CDR1 and CDR2 from the germline V gene are ENHRY and SYGVKD. Material: PBMCs or a T cell subset sorted from them (not recorded which). The gene calls are TRBV10-3 and TRBJ2-1, with D hard to call. This TCR came from an adult woman who had mild COVID-19 (a few samples of this study predate the infection). Cell type and time point are not known. This CDR3 is CAISEGRPADEQFF. For the CDR3, the DNA is TGTGCCATCAGTGAAGGCCGCCCGGCGGATGAGCAGTTCTTC.